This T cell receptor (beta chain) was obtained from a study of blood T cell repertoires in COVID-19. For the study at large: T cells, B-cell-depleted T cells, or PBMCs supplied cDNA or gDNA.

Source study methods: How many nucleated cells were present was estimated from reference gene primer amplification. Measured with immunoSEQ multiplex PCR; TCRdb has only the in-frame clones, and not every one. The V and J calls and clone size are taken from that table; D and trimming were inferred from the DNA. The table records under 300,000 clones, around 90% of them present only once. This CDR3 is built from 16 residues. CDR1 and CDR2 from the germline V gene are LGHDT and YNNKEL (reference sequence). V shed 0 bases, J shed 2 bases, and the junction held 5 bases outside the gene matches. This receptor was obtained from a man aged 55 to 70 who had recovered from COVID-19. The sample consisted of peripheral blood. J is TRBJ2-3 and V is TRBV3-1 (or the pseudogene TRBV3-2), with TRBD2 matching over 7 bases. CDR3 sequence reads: CASSQEIGGFTDTQYF. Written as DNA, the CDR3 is TGTGCCAGCAGCCAAGAAATCGGGGGGTTCACAGATACGCAGTATTTT.